What follows are 12 T cell receptor beta chains derived from one specimen sequenced in a study. TCRdb reanalysed the 5' RACE reads using MiXCR and keeps one entry per CDR3 protein. The sample yields tens of thousands of distinct CDR3 sequences, about 32% seen once. The sequenced sample was tumor-infiltrating memory CD4+ T cells sorted from the breast tumor. The sample's subset: memory CD4+ T cells, CD4+CD45RO+CD25-. Receptors originate from a female donor with breast cancer.

CDR3 sequence reads: CASSSGAGGGQPQHF. In DNA, the CDR3 is TGCGCCAGCAGCTCAGGGGCAGGTGGGGGTCAGCCCCAGCATTTT. The J gene is TRBJ1-5, the V gene TRBV5-1; D is possibly TRBD1 (6 bases). The CDR3 covers 15 residues. From germline, CDR1 is SGHRS and CDR2 YFSETQ. V was clipped by 3 bases and J by 6 bases, with 16 bases between them.

A few counts support this clonotype. The chain links TRBV3-1 to TRBJ2-1; no clear D. The germline V and J ends were trimmed by 0 bases and 6 bases, with 12 bases remaining between them. The CDR3 runs 15 residues. CDR1 is LGHDT, CDR2 YNNKEL, per germline (reference sequence). CDR3 sequence reads: CASSQDSRVGNEQFF. CDR3 DNA sequence: TGTGCCAGCAGCCAAGATTCGAGAGTGGGCAATGAGCAGTTCTTC.

The sample holds many counts of this clonotype. The rearrangement links TRBV20-1 to TRBJ1-1; D is uncertain. The CDR3 length is 13 residues. CDR1 DFQATT and CDR2 SNEGSKA come from the germline V gene (reference sequence). Deletions cut 0 bases from V and 6 bases from J, with 11 bases between. This CDR3 reads CSARDRGLAEAFF. DNA of the CDR3: TGCAGTGCTAGAGATAGAGGGTTGGCTGAAGCTTTCTTT.

This clonotype was observed a few times. The chain recombines TRBV28 with TRBJ1-5; tentative D call: TRBD1 (6 bases). V was pared by 8 bases and J by 3 bases, with 11 bases between. This CDR3 is 13 amino acids long. The germline V gene has CDR1 MDHEN and CDR2 SYDVKM. The CDR3 loop is CASEGGYNQPQHF. The DNA of the CDR3 is TGTGCCAGCGAAGGGGGATACAATCAGCCCCAGCATTTT.

A few counts support this clonotype. V gene TRBV9 combines with J gene TRBJ2-2; D uncertain. Germline V gene data show CDR1 as SGDLS and CDR2 as YYNGEE. V lost 4 bases to trimming and J lost 3 bases, with 1 base between them. The CDR3 is 11 amino acids. The CDR3 DNA sequence: TGTGCCAGCAGCTACACCGGGGAGCTGTTTTTT. It yields the protein CASSYTGELFF.

This clonotype appeared many times. The chain is built from TRBV9 and TRBJ1-6; the D gene is possibly TRBD1 (6 bases). There are 15 residues in the CDR3. CDR1 SGDLS and CDR2 YYNGEE come from the germline V gene. V lost 0 bases, J lost 5 bases, and 9 bases lay in between. The CDR3 bases are TGTGCCAGCAGCGTAGCAGGGGTTAATAATTCACCCCTCCACTTT. Its translation is CASSVAGVNNSPLHF.

V usage is TRBV29-1 and J usage is TRBJ2-5; D is possibly TRBD1 or TRBD2 (6 bases each). This CDR3 is 12 amino acids long. CDR1 is SQVTM and CDR2 is ANQGSEA in the germline V gene. V was pared by 6 bases and J by 4 bases, with 12 bases between. CDR3 DNA sequence: TGCAGCGTCACCGAGGGGGGAGAGACCCAGTACTTC. It specifies CSVTEGGETQYF.

This clonotype has more than one count but fewer than ten. Its ends do not fully match the called genes, so a read error is possible. The J gene is TRBJ2-7, the V gene TRBV6-5; perhaps D is TRBD1 or TRBD2 (5 bases each). The germline V gene encodes CDR1 MNHEY and CDR2 SVGAGI. The CDR3 has 13 amino acids. The CDR3 DNA follows: TGTGCCCGCAGTGTAGCGCCAGGGTACGAGCAGTACTTC. Protein sequence: CARSVAPGYEQYF.

There are a few counts of this clonotype. The chain's CDR3 is CASSFIGAGTGSYEQYF. DNA for the CDR3: TGTGCCAGCAGTTTCATCGGGGCCGGGACAGGGTCCTACGAGCAGTACTTC. The genes are TRBV28 and TRBJ2-7; 9 bases are shared with TRBD1. This CDR3 spans 17 amino acids. V trimming: 3 bases; J trimming: 1 base; junction bases outside the gene matches: 10. Per the germline V gene, CDR1 is MDHEN and CDR2 is SYDVKM.

V is TRBV4-1 and J is TRBJ1-5; no clear D. The germline V gene has CDR1 MGHRA and CDR2 YSYEKL. The length of the CDR3 is 13 residues. Trimming cost V 1 base and J 9 bases, with 10 bases left between them. CDR3 coding DNA: TGCGCCAGCAGCCAAGCCCTAGTGGGGCCCCAGCATTTT. Translated: CASSQALVGPQHF.

The chain carries TRBV6-6 and TRBJ2-3; the match to TRBD2 covers 14 bases. The CDR3 contains 18 residues. CDR1 is MNHNY and CDR2 is SVGAGI in the germline V gene (reference sequence). J lost 2 bases, V lost 2 bases, and 6 bases had no gene match. DNA for the CDR3: TGTGCCAGCAGTTACGCGGGACTAGCGGGAGAGGACACAGATACGCAGTATTTT. Translation: CASSYAGLAGEDTDTQYF.

This clonotype was seen a handful of times. The chain employs TRBV6-1 and TRBJ1-1; D perhaps matches TRBD1 (6 bases). CDR1 and CDR2 (germline): MNHNS, SASEGT. V lost 4 bases and J 10 bases, leaving 13 bases between the germline ends. The CDR3 length is 12 residues. The CDR3 spells CASSGTGYRAFF. CDR3 sequence (DNA): TGTGCCAGCAGTGGAACAGGGTACCGAGCTTTCTTT.